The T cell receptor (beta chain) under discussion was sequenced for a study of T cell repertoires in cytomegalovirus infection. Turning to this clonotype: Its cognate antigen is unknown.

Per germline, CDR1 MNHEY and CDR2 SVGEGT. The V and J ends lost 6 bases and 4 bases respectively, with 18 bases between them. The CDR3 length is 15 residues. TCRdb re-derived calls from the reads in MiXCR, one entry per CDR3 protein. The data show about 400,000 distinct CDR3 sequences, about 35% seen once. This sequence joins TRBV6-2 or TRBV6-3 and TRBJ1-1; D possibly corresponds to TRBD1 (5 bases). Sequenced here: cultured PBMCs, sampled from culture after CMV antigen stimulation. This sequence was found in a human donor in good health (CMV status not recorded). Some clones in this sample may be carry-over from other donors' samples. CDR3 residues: CASSLRQRLGTEAFF. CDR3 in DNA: TGTGCCAGCAGCCTACGACAGCGGTTGGGCACTGAAGCTTTCTTT.